The T cell receptor (beta chain) under discussion was sequenced for a study of regulatory T cells in long-lasting Graves disease. Time point described: newly diagnosed GD, antithyroid drugs for less than 3 months. Generation of the TCR library employed RNA extracted from PBMCs. Germline CDR1 is DFQATT and CDR2 is SNEGSKA (reference sequence). The V and J ends lost 4 bases and 6 bases, in that order; junction bases with no gene match: 5. The CDR3 is 13 residues long. Library construction for TCR beta used iRepertoire HTBI primers and Arm-PCR of CDR3 regions. Using its own MiXCR run on the multiplex PCR reads, TCRdb lists one record per CDR3 protein. The sample holds some 500,000 distinct CDR3 sequences, roughly 13% seen once. This clonotype was seen repeatedly, ten times or more. The sample was also reused in another study, on T cells in Graves' hyperthyroidism and ophthalmopathy.

The material sequenced was peripheral blood mononuclear cells (PBMCs), taken at new diagnosis, from a patient treated with antithyroid drugs. V is TRBV20-1 and J is TRBJ2-1, with 8 bases identical to TRBD2. The origin of this receptor is a man aged 25 to 40 with Graves disease. CDR3 residues: CSAMPGLGNEQFF. The CDR3 nucleotides read TGCAGTGCTATGCCGGGACTAGGCAATGAGCAGTTCTTC.